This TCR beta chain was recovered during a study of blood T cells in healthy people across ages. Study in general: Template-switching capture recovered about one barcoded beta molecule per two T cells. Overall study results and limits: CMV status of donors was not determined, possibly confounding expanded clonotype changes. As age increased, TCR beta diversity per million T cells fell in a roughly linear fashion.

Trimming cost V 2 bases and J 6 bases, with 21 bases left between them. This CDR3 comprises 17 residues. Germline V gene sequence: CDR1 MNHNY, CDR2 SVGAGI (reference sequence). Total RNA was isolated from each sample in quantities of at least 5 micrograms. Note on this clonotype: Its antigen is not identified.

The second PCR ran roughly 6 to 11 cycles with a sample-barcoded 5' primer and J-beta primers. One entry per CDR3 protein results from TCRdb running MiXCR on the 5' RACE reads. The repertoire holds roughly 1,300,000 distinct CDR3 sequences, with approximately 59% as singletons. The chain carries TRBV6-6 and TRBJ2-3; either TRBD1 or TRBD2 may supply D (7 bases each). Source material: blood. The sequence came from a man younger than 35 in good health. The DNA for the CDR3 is TGTGCCAGCAGTTACGGGGTTGAGGGAGGGGGCAGGGATACGCAGTATTTT. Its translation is CASSYGVEGGGRDTQYF.